The 2 T cell receptor beta chains given below trace back to one sample, sequenced in a study of T-cell reconstitution after alpha-beta-depleted transplantation in children. TCRbeta library preparation incorporated unique molecular identifiers. Each CDR3 protein is one row after TCRdb ran MiXCR on the PCR reads. The sample lists roughly 400,000 distinct CDR3 sequences, roughly two fifths seen once, with roughly 27% in the top ten. The sample here was PBMCs, taken before TCRalphabeta/CD19-depleted stem cell transplant. The receptor source for this set is a girl aged 2-10 years with aplastic anemia, due to receive a stem cell transplant.

This clonotype has just a few counts. The chain carries TRBV6-1 and TRBJ2-2; weak D call: TRBD2 (6 bases). The CDR3 runs to 15 residues. Germline CDR1 MNHNS, CDR2 SASEGT. The V and J ends lost 10 bases and 2 bases respectively, with 17 bases between them. Here the CDR3 reads CATGRDGDNTGELFF. CDR3 DNA sequence: TGTGCCACCGGGCGGGACGGAGACAACACCGGGGAGCTGTTTTTT.

The table lists this clonotype with a few counts. V usage is TRBV7-9 and J usage is TRBJ2-3, with D unclear. CDR3 length: 17 amino acids. Trimming left V 0 bases short and J 2 bases short, with 15 bases between. Germline assignment: CDR1 SEHNR and CDR2 FQNEAQ (reference sequence). In nucleotides, the CDR3 is TGTGCCAGCAGCTTAGCGCTAGGCGAAAAACCCACAGATACGCAGTATTTT. Translated, it gives CASSLALGEKPTDTQYF. Full variable domain (outside the CDR3, taken from reference TRBV7-9 and TRBJ2-3): DTGVSQNPRHKITKRGQNVTFRCDPISEHNRLYWYRQTLGQGPEFLTYFQNEAQLEKSRLLSDRFSAERPKGSFSTLEIQRTEQGDSAMYLCASSLALGEKPTDTQYFGPGTRLTVL.